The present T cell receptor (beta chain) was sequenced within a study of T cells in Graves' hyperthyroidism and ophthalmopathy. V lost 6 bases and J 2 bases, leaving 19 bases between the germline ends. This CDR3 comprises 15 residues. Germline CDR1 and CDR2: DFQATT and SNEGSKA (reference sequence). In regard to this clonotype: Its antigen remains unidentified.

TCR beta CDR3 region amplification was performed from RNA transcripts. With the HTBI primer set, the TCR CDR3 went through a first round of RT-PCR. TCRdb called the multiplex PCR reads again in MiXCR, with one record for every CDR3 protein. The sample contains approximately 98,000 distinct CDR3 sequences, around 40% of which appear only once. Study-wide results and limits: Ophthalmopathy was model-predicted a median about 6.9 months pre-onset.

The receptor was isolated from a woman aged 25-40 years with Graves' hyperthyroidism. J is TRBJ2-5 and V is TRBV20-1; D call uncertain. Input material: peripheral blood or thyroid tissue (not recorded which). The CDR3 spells CSAINRQEIQETQYF. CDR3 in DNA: TGCAGTGCCATCAACCGGCAGGAGATACAAGAGACCCAGTACTTC.